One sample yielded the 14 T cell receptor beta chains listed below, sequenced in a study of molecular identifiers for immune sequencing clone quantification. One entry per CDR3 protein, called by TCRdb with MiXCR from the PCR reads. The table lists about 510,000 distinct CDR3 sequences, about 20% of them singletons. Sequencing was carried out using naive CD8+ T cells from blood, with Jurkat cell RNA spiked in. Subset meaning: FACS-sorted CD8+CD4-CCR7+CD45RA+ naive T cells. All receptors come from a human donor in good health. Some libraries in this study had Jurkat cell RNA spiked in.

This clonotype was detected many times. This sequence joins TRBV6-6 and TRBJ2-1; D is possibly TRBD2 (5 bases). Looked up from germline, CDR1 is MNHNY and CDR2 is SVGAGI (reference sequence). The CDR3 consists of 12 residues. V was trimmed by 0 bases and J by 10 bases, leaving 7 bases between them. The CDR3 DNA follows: TGTGCCAGCAGTTACTCGGGAGACGAGCAGTTCTTC. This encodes CASSYSGDEQFF.

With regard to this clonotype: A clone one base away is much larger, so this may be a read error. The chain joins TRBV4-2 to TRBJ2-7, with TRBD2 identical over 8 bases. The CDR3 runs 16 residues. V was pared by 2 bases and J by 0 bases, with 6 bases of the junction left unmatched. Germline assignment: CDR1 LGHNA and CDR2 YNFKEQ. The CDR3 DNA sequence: TGTGCCAGCAGCCAATGTACTAGCGGTAGCTCCTACGAGCAGTACTTC. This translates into CASSQCTSGSSYEQYF.

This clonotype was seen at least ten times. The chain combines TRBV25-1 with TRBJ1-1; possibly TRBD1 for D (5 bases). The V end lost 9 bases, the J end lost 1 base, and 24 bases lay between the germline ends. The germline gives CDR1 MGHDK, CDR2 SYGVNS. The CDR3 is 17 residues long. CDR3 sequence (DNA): TGTGCCAGTTTGATTCTCTACTGGACAAGTAAGAACACTGAAGCTTTCTTT. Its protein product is CASLILYWTSKNTEAFF.

The CDR3 reads CASSQGPVSSTDTQYF. CDR3 coding DNA: TGCGCCAGCAGCCAAGGGCCCGTATCAAGCACAGATACGCAGTATTTT. The chain uses TRBV4-1 and TRBJ2-3, with D uncertain. The germline V gene encodes CDR1 MGHRA and CDR2 YSYEKL. Trimming stripped 1 base from V and 0 bases from J, with 11 bases between. The CDR3 covers 16 residues.

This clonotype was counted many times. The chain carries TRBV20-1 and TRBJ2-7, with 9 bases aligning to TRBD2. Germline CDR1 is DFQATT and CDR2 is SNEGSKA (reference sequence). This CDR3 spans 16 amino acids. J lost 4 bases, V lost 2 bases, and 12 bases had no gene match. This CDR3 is CSARKGGRGTRYEQYF. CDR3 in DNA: TGCAGTGCTAGAAAAGGCGGGAGGGGAACAAGGTACGAGCAGTACTTC.

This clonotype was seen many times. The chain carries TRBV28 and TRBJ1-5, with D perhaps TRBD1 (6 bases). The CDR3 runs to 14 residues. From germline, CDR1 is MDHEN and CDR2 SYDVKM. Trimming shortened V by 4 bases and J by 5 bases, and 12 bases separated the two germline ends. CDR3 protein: CASSSSDSYQPQHF. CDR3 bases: TGTGCCAGCAGTTCCTCGGACAGCTATCAGCCCCAGCATTTT.

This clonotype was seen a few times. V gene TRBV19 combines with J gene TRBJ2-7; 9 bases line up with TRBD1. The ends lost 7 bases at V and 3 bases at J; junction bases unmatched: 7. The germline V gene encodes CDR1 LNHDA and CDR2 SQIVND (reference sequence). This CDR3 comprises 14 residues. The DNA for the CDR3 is TGTGCCAGTACCCCCGGGACAGGGTACTACGAGCAGTACTTC. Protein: CASTPGTGYYEQYF.

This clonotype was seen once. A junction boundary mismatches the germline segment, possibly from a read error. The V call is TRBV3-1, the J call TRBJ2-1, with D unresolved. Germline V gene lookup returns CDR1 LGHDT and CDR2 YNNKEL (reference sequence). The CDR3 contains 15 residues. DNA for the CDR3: TGTGCCACCAGCCAAGATGAGTTTTCCTACAATGAGCAGTTCTTC. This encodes CATSQDEFSYNEQFF.

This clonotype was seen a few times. CDR3 loop: CASNFGGGTVYEQYF. CDR3 DNA sequence: TGTGCCAGCAATTTTGGTGGCGGGACAGTCTACGAGCAGTACTTC. This chain links TRBV6-1 with TRBJ2-7, with a possible D match to TRBD1 (7 bases). Deletions cut 7 bases from V and 3 bases from J, with 19 bases between. The CDR3 totals 15 residues. Germline-derived CDR1 and CDR2 are MNHNS and SASEGT.

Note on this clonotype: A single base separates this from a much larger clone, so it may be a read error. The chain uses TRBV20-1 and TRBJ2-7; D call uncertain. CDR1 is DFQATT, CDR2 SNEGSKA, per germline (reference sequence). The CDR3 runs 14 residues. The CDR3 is CSARDKGRSCEQYF. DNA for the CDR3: TGCAGTGCTAGAGATAAAGGAAGGTCCTGCGAGCAGTACTTC.

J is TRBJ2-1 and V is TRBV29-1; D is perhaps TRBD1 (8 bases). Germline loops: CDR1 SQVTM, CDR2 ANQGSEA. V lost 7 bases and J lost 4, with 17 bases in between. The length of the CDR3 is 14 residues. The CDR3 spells CSAKTGEGYNEQFF. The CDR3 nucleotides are TGCAGCGCCAAGACAGGGGAGGGGTACAATGAGCAGTTCTTC.

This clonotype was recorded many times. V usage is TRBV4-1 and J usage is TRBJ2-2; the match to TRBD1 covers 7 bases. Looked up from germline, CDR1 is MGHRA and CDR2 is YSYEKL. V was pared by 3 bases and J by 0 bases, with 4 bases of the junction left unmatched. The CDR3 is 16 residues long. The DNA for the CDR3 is TGCGCCAGCAGCCAGACGGACAGGTCGAACACCGGGGAGCTGTTTTTT. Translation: CASSQTDRSNTGELFF.

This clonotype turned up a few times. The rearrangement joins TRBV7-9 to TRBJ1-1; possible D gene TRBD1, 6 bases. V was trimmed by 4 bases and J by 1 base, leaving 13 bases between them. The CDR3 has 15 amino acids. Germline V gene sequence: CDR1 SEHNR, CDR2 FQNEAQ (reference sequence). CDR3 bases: TGTGCCAGCAGCTCTACAGGGTCTACGAACACTGAAGCTTTCTTT. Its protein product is CASSSTGSTNTEAFF. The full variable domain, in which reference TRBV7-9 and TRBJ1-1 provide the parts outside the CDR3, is DTGVSQNPRHKITKRGQNVTFRCDPISEHNRLYWYRQTLGQGPEFLTYFQNEAQLEKSRLLSDRFSAERPKGSFSTLEIQRTEQGDSAMYLCASSSTGSTNTEAFFGQGTRLTVV.

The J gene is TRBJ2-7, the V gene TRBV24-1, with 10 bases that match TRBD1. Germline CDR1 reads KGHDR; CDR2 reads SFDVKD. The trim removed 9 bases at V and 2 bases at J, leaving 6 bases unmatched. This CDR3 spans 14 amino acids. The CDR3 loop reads CATLGQGVPYEQYF. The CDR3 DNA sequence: TGTGCCACCTTAGGACAGGGGGTACCCTACGAGCAGTACTTC.